A single sample is the source of the 7 T cell receptor beta chains below, sequenced in a study of blood T cell repertoires in COVID-19. Clones were read by immunoSEQ multiplex PCR, and TCRdb kept only the in-frame ones, dropping some. The sample records 270,000 or so clones, less than 95% being singletons. The sequenced sample consisted of PBMCs or T cells enriched from blood (not recorded which). The receptors originated from a man aged 35 to 55 who had been exposed to COVID-19.

This clone was seen a handful of times. The V gene is TRBV19, the J gene TRBJ1-4; maybe TRBD1 (6 bases). Germline loops: CDR1 LNHDA, CDR2 SQIVND (reference sequence). Trimming shortened V by 0 bases and J by 2 bases, and 22 bases separated the two germline ends. The CDR3 length is 20 residues. CDR3 amino acids: CASSIDLLGQLVYTNEKLFF. The CDR3 DNA is TGTGCCAGTAGTATAGACCTCCTCGGACAGCTCGTCTATACTAATGAAAAACTGTTTTTT.

This chain connects TRBV27 to TRBJ2-7, with 12 bases lining up with TRBD2. The CDR3 spans 14 residues. Trimming took 8 bases from V and 3 from J; bases not matched to a gene: 5. Germline V gene sequence: CDR1 MNHEY, CDR2 SMNVEV (reference sequence). CDR3 sequence (DNA): TGTGCCAGCGGTCGGACTAGCGGGGTCTACGAGCAGTACTTC. Amino acid sequence: CASGRTSGVYEQYF.

The CDR3 spells CASSPGLAGPPDGDEQYF. The CDR3, as DNA: TGTGCCAGCAGCCCTGGACTAGCGGGACCCCCGGATGGAGACGAGCAGTACTTC. The J gene is TRBJ2-7, the V gene TRBV7-6; 12 bases are a match to TRBD2. Germline CDR1 and CDR2: SGHVS and FNYEAQ. The trim removed 5 bases at V and 5 bases at J, leaving 16 bases unmatched. CDR3 size: 18 residues.

The rearrangement uses TRBV19 and TRBJ1-5; D might be TRBD1 (5 bases). V was pared by 3 bases and J by 0 bases, with 15 bases between. Germline CDR1 and CDR2: LNHDA and SQIVND (reference sequence). The CDR3 length is 17 residues. The CDR3 is CASSIRVRDYSNQPQHF. CDR3 nucleotide sequence: TGTGCCAGTAGTATTCGGGTGAGGGACTATAGCAATCAGCCCCAGCATTTT.

This clone has a handful of counts. The chain joins TRBV6-5 to TRBJ1-5; D unresolved. Trimming shortened V by 6 bases and J by 0 bases, and 3 bases separated the two germline ends. The CDR3 is 12 amino acids. Germline CDR1 MNHEY, CDR2 SVGAGI. CDR3 sequence reads: CASRYSNQPQHF. As DNA, the CDR3 is TGTGCCAGCAGATATAGCAATCAGCCCCAGCATTTT.

The chain links TRBV13 to TRBJ2-1; D call uncertain. V was cut by 6 bases and J by 3 bases, with 18 bases left in between. CDR1 and CDR2 from the germline V gene are PRHDT and FYEKMQ (reference sequence). CDR3 length: 16 amino acids. CDR3 nucleotide sequence: TGTGCCAGCAGTCGTATTCCCTCCTCGGGCTACAATGAGCAGTTCTTC. Amino acid sequence: CASSRIPSSGYNEQFF.

CDR3: CAWTLGQGSDEQYF. The CDR3 bases are TGTGCCTGGACTCTCGGACAGGGGAGCGACGAGCAGTACTTC. The gene calls are TRBV30 and TRBJ2-7; 9 bases fit TRBD1. CDR1 and CDR2 from the germline V gene are GTSNPN and SVGIG (reference sequence). V shed 4 bases, J shed 5 bases, and the junction held 9 bases outside the gene matches. This CDR3 is 14 amino acids long.